Listed below are T cell receptor beta chains from one sample, sequenced in a study of blood T cell repertoires in COVID-19. The protocol was immunoSEQ multiplex PCR, while the TCRdb copy is restricted to in-frame clones and leaves out a portion. The sample yields about 170,000 clones, around 82% seen once. The material sequenced was peripheral blood. These receptors all come from a woman aged 40-49 years with COVID-19, enrolled during active disease. Both conserved end residues are part of each CDR3. Fields, in order: D gene, V gene, J gene, clone size, CDR3 protein, CDR3 DNA. A D gene is named only where the DNA matches it firmly. Rows give clone size only sometimes, using once, few, many, or a class for an expanded clone.

d_gene: -
v_gene: TRBV6-1
j_gene: TRBJ1-6
abundance: -
CDR3aa: CASSEHFRGGRPLHF
CDR3nt: TGTGCCAGCAGTGAACATTTTCGCGGAGGGAGGCCCCTCCACTTT

d_gene: TRBD2
v_gene: TRBV7-9
j_gene: TRBJ2-1
abundance: -
CDR3aa: CASSPTSGGYNEQFF
CDR3nt: TGTGCCAGCAGCCCCACTAGCGGGGGATACAATGAGCAGTTCTTC

d_gene: TRBD1
v_gene: TRBV2
j_gene: TRBJ2-5
abundance: once
CDR3aa: CASRADRGRETQYF
CDR3nt: TGTGCCAGCAGAGCAGACAGGGGGCGAGAGACCCAGTACTTC

d_gene: -
v_gene: TRBV28
j_gene: TRBJ1-4
abundance: -
CDR3aa: CASSLSATNEKLFF
CDR3nt: TGTGCCAGCAGTTTGTCCGCAACTAATGAAAAACTGTTTTTT

d_gene: -
v_gene: TRBV7-9
j_gene: TRBJ1-1
abundance: -
CDR3aa: CASSSGVEAFF
CDR3nt: TGTGCCAGCAGCTCAGGGGTTGAAGCTTTCTTT

d_gene: -
v_gene: TRBV14
j_gene: TRBJ2-3
abundance: -
CDR3aa: CASSQVRLSYTDTQYF
CDR3nt: TGTGCCAGCAGCCAAGTCAGGCTTTCCTACACAGATACGCAGTATTTT

d_gene: TRBD2
v_gene: TRBV11-2
j_gene: TRBJ2-1
abundance: -
CDR3aa: CASSSQGLAVSYNEQFF
CDR3nt: TGTGCCAGCAGCTCCCAAGGACTAGCGGTCTCCTACAATGAGCAGTTCTTC

d_gene: -
v_gene: TRBV30
j_gene: TRBJ2-5
abundance: -
CDR3aa: CAWREQELETQYF
CDR3nt: TGTGCCTGGAGGGAGCAAGAGCTGGAGACCCAGTACTTC

d_gene: TRBD2
v_gene: TRBV6-5
j_gene: TRBJ2-5
abundance: -
CDR3aa: CASSYFPAGAGETQYF
CDR3nt: TGTGCCAGCAGTTACTTTCCAGCGGGGGCAGGCGAGACCCAGTACTTC

d_gene: -
v_gene: TRBV5-6
j_gene: TRBJ2-7
abundance: -
CDR3aa: CASSFRTVSYEQYF
CDR3nt: TGTGCCAGCAGCTTTCGGACAGTTTCCTACGAGCAGTACTTC

d_gene: -
v_gene: TRBV28
j_gene: TRBJ2-1
abundance: -
CDR3aa: CASSLFNPGVGEQFF
CDR3nt: TGTGCCAGCAGTTTATTCAACCCGGGGGTAGGTGAGCAGTTCTTC

d_gene: -
v_gene: TRBV6-2/TRBV6-3
j_gene: TRBJ1-2
abundance: -
CDR3aa: CASSTRTAYGYTF
CDR3nt: TGTGCCAGCAGTACTAGGACAGCCTATGGCTACACCTTC

d_gene: TRBD1
v_gene: TRBV2
j_gene: TRBJ2-7
abundance: few
CDR3aa: CASSFKTGSYEQYF
CDR3nt: TGTGCCAGCAGTTTCAAGACAGGGTCCTACGAGCAGTACTTC

d_gene: -
v_gene: TRBV3-1/TRBV3-2
j_gene: TRBJ2-1
abundance: -
CDR3aa: CASSQDWSRNEQFF
CDR3nt: TGTGCCAGCAGCCAAGATTGGAGTCGGAATGAGCAGTTCTTC

d_gene: -
v_gene: TRBV5-5
j_gene: TRBJ2-7
abundance: -
CDR3aa: CASSLAPTRLDNEQYF
CDR3nt: TGTGCCAGCAGCTTGGCCCCGACTAGACTCGACAACGAGCAGTACTTC

d_gene: -
v_gene: TRBV7-8
j_gene: TRBJ2-2
abundance: -
CDR3aa: CASSLDRVRSGELFF
CDR3nt: TGTGCCAGCAGCTTAGACAGGGTTCGAAGCGGGGAGCTGTTTTTT

d_gene: -
v_gene: TRBV5-6
j_gene: TRBJ1-2
abundance: -
CDR3aa: CASSLPEVAYSGYTF
CDR3nt: TGTGCCAGCAGCTTACCTGAGGTGGCCTATTCTGGCTACACCTTC

d_gene: -
v_gene: TRBV27
j_gene: TRBJ1-4
abundance: -
CDR3aa: CASSLYSGEANEKLFF
CDR3nt: TGTGCCAGCAGTTTATATTCCGGGGAGGCTAATGAAAAACTGTTTTTT

d_gene: -
v_gene: TRBV6-6
j_gene: TRBJ1-2
abundance: -
CDR3aa: CASQRDHGRPSGGYTF
CDR3nt: TGTGCCAGCCAACGGGACCATGGGAGGCCTTCGGGTGGCTACACCTTC

d_gene: -
v_gene: TRBV5-6
j_gene: TRBJ1-2
abundance: once
CDR3aa: CASSPRTETFNGYTF
CDR3nt: TGTGCCAGCAGCCCGAGGACAGAAACCTTTAATGGCTACACCTTC

d_gene: TRBD1
v_gene: TRBV3-1/TRBV3-2
j_gene: TRBJ1-1
abundance: -
CDR3aa: CASSQAGTGGAYAFF
CDR3nt: TGTGCCAGCAGCCAAGCTGGGACAGGTGGGGCCTACGCTTTCTTT

d_gene: -
v_gene: TRBV12-5
j_gene: TRBJ1-2
abundance: once
CDR3aa: CASGLRGINYGYTF
CDR3nt: TGTGCTAGTGGTTTAAGGGGTATCAACTATGGCTACACCTTC

d_gene: -
v_gene: TRBV5-1
j_gene: TRBJ2-1
abundance: once
CDR3aa: CASSWNLQGAPSYNEQFF
CDR3nt: TGCGCCAGCAGCTGGAACCTACAGGGAGCGCCCTCCTACAATGAGCAGTTCTTC

d_gene: -
v_gene: TRBV30
j_gene: TRBJ1-6
abundance: once
CDR3aa: CAWRTPTGTSYNSPLHF
CDR3nt: TGTGCCTGGAGAACCCCGACAGGTACATCCTATAATTCACCCCTCCACTTT

d_gene: TRBD2
v_gene: TRBV9
j_gene: TRBJ2-7
abundance: few
CDR3aa: CASSPIGTSGRKEQYF
CDR3nt: TGTGCCAGCAGCCCAATCGGGACTAGCGGGAGGAAAGAGCAGTACTTC